The 20 T cell receptor beta chains below come from one sample, sequenced in a study of shared clonotypes between healthy human individuals. Terminally differentiated effector memory CD45RA+ cells were excluded by CCR7 positive selection of CD45RO-negative cells. Here immunoSEQ multiplex PCR was the method, and the copy in TCRdb shows in-frame clones only, minus some. Among some 800,000 clones listed, approximately 92% were seen once. The material sequenced was naive CD8+ T cells sorted from blood. The receptor set was obtained from a man aged 25 to 40 in good health.

The rearrangement links TRBV7-9 to TRBJ1-1; TRBD1 matches 7 bases. CDR1 is SEHNR, CDR2 FQNEAQ, per germline (reference sequence). Germline trimming cut 3 bases from V and 0 bases from J; bases unmatched to any gene: 7. This CDR3 spans 16 amino acids. The CDR3 nucleotides read TGTGCCAGCAGCTTCCCTGATGGGACAGTGAACACTGAAGCTTTCTTT. It codes for CASSFPDGTVNTEAFF.

This chain uses TRBV11-2 with TRBJ2-3, with D tentatively TRBD2 (6 bases). Germline V gene sequence: CDR1 SGHAT, CDR2 FQNNGV. Trimming removed 5 bases from V and 5 bases from J, with 17 bases in between. The CDR3 is 15 amino acids. The CDR3 DNA reads as TGTGCCAGCAGCCTCCTCCGGGGTAGCGGAGATACGCAGTATTTT. Translated: CASSLLRGSGDTQYF.

The chain carries TRBV19 and TRBJ2-5; unclear D gene. V shed 4 bases and J shed 3 bases, with 9 bases lying between them. The CDR3 runs 13 residues. Germline CDR1 is LNHDA and CDR2 is SQIVND (reference sequence). CDR3 DNA: TGTGCCAGTAGTAACCTTTTAGAAGAGACCCAGTACTTC. Protein: CASSNLLEETQYF.

The chain joins TRBV7-9 to TRBJ1-2; D unclear. Germline V gene data show CDR1 as SEHNR and CDR2 as FQNEAQ (reference sequence). V was clipped by 10 bases and J by 5 bases, with 17 bases between them. This CDR3 spans 13 amino acids. CDR3 bases: TGTGCCACCTTTTTGGCAGGAAATTATGGCTACACCTTC. It translates to CATFLAGNYGYTF.

This clone was detected only once. This chain connects TRBV21-1 to TRBJ1-1. TRBV21-1 is tagged as a pseudogene. CDR3 size: 15 residues. The CDR3 protein is CASSSHGGESTEAFF. As DNA, the CDR3 is TGTGCCAGCAGCTCCCACGGAGGTGAAAGCACTGAAGCTTTCTTT.

The rearrangement uses TRBV27 and TRBJ1-2; D is unresolved. CDR1 and CDR2 from the germline V gene are MNHEY and SMNVEV (reference sequence). The CDR3 totals 15 residues. V dropped 2 bases and J dropped 3 bases, with 13 bases sitting between them. CDR3 in amino acids: CASSLLSRIHYGYTF. CDR3 in DNA: TGTGCCAGCAGTTTACTTTCTAGAATACACTATGGCTACACCTTC.

This chain links TRBV6-1 with TRBJ2-1; 11 bases are a match to TRBD2. V lost 2 bases, J lost 8 bases, and 11 bases stayed unmatched. The CDR3 runs 17 residues. Per the germline V gene, CDR1 is MNHNS and CDR2 is SASEGT. This chain's CDR3 is CASSEQLAGASDDEQFF. As DNA, the CDR3 is TGTGCCAGCAGTGAACAACTAGCGGGAGCCTCGGACGATGAGCAGTTCTTC.

The V gene is TRBV18, the J gene TRBJ1-2; the D is unclear. The germline V gene has CDR1 KGHSH and CDR2 LQKENI. The CDR3 is 16 residues long. V lost 3 bases, J lost 2 bases, and 16 bases lay in between. The CDR3 spells CASSPPASLLNYGYTF. As DNA, the CDR3 is TGTGCCAGCTCACCCCCAGCGTCCCTCTTGAACTATGGCTACACCTTC.

CDR3 DNA sequence: TGTGCCAGCAACCCGGCGGGGGGTATAGCAAACTACGAGCAGTACTTC. The encoded protein is CASNPAGGIANYEQYF. J is TRBJ2-7 and V is TRBV11-2, with 8 bases matching TRBD2. V gave up 7 bases and J gave up 3 bases; unmatched junction bases: 14. The CDR3 loop spans 16 amino acids. Per germline, CDR1 SGHAT and CDR2 FQNNGV.

The V and J genes are TRBV9 and TRBJ2-7; D perhaps matches TRBD2 (5 bases). The CDR3 is made up of 16 amino acids. Germline-derived CDR1 and CDR2 are SGDLS and YYNGEE. V was shortened by 4 bases and J by 2 bases, with 19 bases between the two germline ends. In nucleotides, the CDR3 is TGTGCCAGCAGCCCCCAGGAGGCTAGGGCGGCCTACGAGCAGTACTTC. Amino acid sequence: CASSPQEARAAYEQYF.

This chain connects TRBV7-9 to TRBJ1-1; the match to TRBD1 covers 8 bases. CDR3 length: 16 amino acids. CDR1 SEHNR and CDR2 FQNEAQ come from the germline V gene (reference sequence). J gave up 5 bases and V 0 bases, and 8 bases lay outside the gene matches. DNA for the CDR3: TGTGCCAGCAGCTTAGCGAGTTTAACAGGGGGGACTGAAGCTTTCTTT. Translation: CASSLASLTGGTEAFF.

The gene calls are TRBV13 and TRBJ2-2, with D possibly matching TRBD2 (5 bases). CDR1 and CDR2 (germline): PRHDT, FYEKMQ (reference sequence). Trimming shortened V by 4 bases and J by 7 bases, and 13 bases separated the two germline ends. CDR3 length equals 14 residues. The CDR3 sequence is CASSSGRGGGELFF. CDR3 nucleotides: TGTGCCAGCAGCTCCGGTCGGGGTGGCGGGGAGCTGTTTTTT.

The rearrangement links TRBV2 to TRBJ1-2; TRBD1 might be the D (5 bases). V lost 4 bases and J lost 3, with 9 bases in between. The CDR3 contains 13 residues. Looked up from germline, CDR1 is SNHLY and CDR2 is FYNNEI. DNA for the CDR3: TGTGCCAGCAGTGGGGGCGAGTACTATGGCTACACCTTC. Translation: CASSGGEYYGYTF.

The chain carries TRBV28 and TRBJ2-1; 9 nucleotides agree with TRBD1. The J segment lost 4 bases and the V segment lost 2 bases, leaving 9 bases of the junction unmatched. The germline V gene encodes CDR1 MDHEN and CDR2 SYDVKM. This CDR3 has 17 amino acids. DNA for the CDR3: TGTGCCAGCAGTTTACAAGTCCGGGACAGGGATTACAATGAGCAGTTCTTC. Protein sequence: CASSLQVRDRDYNEQFF.

The V gene is TRBV27, the J gene TRBJ2-5, with D maybe TRBD2 (5 bases). V gave up 7 bases and J gave up 2 bases, with 14 bases separating them. The V gene's germline CDR1 is MNHEY and CDR2 SMNVEV (reference sequence). The length of the CDR3 is 14 residues. The CDR3 loop reads CASKVGVEQETQYF. As DNA, the CDR3 is TGTGCCAGCAAAGTGGGAGTCGAGCAAGAGACCCAGTACTTC.

The chain couples TRBV9 to TRBJ2-1; TRBD2 matches 7 bases. The V segment lost 4 bases and the J segment 5 bases; nucleotides outside the gene matches: 21. This CDR3 is built from 19 residues. Germline loops: CDR1 SGDLS, CDR2 YYNGEE. The CDR3 DNA follows: TGTGCCAGCAGCCTAAGAACGGCGGCTAGCGGAGTACGAAACAATGAGCAGTTCTTC. Its translation is CASSLRTAASGVRNNEQFF. Supplemented by reference TRBV9 and TRBJ2-1, the full variable domain reads DSGVTQTPKHLITATGQRVTLRCSPRSGDLSVYWYQQSLDQGLQFLIQYYNGEERAKGNILERFSAQQFPDLHSELNLSSLELGDSALYFCASSLRTAASGVRNNEQFFGPGTRLTVL.

J is TRBJ2-7 and V is TRBV10-3, with D possibly being TRBD2 (5 bases). This CDR3 region has 14 residues. Trimming took off 10 bases at V and 0 bases at J, with 16 bases between the two ends. CDR1 and CDR2 (germline): ENHRY, SYGVKD. The CDR3 loop is CATTPGKLSYEQYF. In DNA form, the CDR3 reads TGTGCCACCACCCCCGGGAAGCTCTCCTACGAGCAGTACTTC.

The V call is TRBV4-1, the J call TRBJ2-3, with no clear D. Trimming removed 0 bases from V and 0 bases from J, with 13 bases in between. The CDR3 is 17 residues long. The germline V gene has CDR1 MGHRA and CDR2 YSYEKL. DNA of the CDR3: TGCGCCAGCAGCCAAGATCTCGCATCCTCTAGCACAGATACGCAGTATTTT. It translates to CASSQDLASSSTDTQYF.

The rearrangement joins TRBV5-5 to TRBJ2-7, with D perhaps TRBD1 (5 bases). V shed 0 bases and J shed 7 bases, with 11 bases lying between them. The CDR3 contains 13 residues. Looked up from germline, CDR1 is SGHKS and CDR2 is YYEKEE (reference sequence). The CDR3 DNA follows: TGTGCCAGCAGCTTGGGGGCAGGGTTGGAGCAGTACTTC. Protein product: CASSLGAGLEQYF.

The chain uses TRBV7-9 and TRBJ2-5; D may be TRBD1 (5 bases). Germline V gene sequence: CDR1 SEHNR, CDR2 FQNEAQ (reference sequence). Trimming shortened V by 1 base and J by 6 bases, and 18 bases separated the two germline ends. The CDR3 covers 16 residues. The CDR3 nucleotides read TGTGCCAGCAGCTTAGTGGGGCAGGCAGGACGACAGACCCAGTACTTC. Translated, it gives CASSLVGQAGRQTQYF.